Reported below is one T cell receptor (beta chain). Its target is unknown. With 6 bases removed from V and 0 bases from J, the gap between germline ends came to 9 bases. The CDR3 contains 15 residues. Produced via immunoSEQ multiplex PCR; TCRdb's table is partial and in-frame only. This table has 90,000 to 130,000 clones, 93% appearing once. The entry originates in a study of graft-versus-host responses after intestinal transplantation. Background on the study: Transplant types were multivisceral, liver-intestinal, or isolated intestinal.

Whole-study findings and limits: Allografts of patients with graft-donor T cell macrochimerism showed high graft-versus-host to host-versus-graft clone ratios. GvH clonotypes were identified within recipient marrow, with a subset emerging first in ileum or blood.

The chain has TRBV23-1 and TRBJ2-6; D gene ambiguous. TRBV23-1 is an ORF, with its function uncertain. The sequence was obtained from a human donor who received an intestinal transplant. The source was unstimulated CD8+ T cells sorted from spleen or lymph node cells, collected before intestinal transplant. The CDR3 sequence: CASSRDVSGANVLTF. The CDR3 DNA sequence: TGCGCCAGCAGCCGCGACGTCTCTGGGGCCAACGTCCTGACTTTC.